The entry below describes one T cell receptor (beta chain). An end of the junction does not agree with germline; a read error may underlie this. This specimen belongs to a study of blood T cell repertoires in COVID-19. CDR1 MGHDK and CDR2 SYGVNS come from the germline V gene. The CDR3 loop spans 16 amino acids. Per the original methods: From reference gene primer amplification, estimates of nucleated cell counts were derived. Generated by immunoSEQ multiplex PCR, the TCRdb table keeps only in-frame clones and is missing some. For V, J and clone size, that table is used; D and trimming come from the DNA. The sample lists some 200,000 clones; around nine tenths were seen once.

The material sequenced was PBMCs or T cells enriched from blood (not recorded which). V and J are TRBV25-1 and TRBJ2-7; 9 bases line up with TRBD1. The TCR was taken from a woman under 30 who had recovered from COVID-19. The CDR3 bases are TGTGCCAGCAGTGAAGTTCAGGGACAGGGCTCCCACGAGCAGTACTTC. This codes for CASSEVQGQGSHEQYF.